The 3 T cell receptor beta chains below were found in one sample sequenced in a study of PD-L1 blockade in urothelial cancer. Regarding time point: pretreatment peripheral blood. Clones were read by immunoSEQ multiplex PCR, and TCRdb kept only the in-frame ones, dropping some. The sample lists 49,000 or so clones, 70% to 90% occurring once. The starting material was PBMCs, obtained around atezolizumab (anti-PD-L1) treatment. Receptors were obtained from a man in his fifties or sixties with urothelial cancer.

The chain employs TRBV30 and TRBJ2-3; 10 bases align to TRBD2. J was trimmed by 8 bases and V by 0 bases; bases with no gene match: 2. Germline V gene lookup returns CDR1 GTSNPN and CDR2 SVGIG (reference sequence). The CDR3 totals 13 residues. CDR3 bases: TGTGCCTGGAGTGTAGCTAGCGGGGGTACGCAGTATTTT. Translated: CAWSVASGGTQYF.

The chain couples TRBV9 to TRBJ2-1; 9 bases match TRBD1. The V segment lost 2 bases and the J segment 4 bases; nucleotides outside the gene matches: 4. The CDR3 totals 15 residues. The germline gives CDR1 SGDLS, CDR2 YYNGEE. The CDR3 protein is CASSVQGQGYNEQFF. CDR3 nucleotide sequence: TGTGCCAGCAGCGTCCAGGGACAGGGATACAATGAGCAGTTCTTC. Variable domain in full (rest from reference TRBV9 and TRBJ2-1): DSGVTQTPKHLITATGQRVTLRCSPRSGDLSVYWYQQSLDQGLQFLIQYYNGEERAKGNILERFSAQQFPDLHSELNLSSLELGDSALYFCASSVQGQGYNEQFFGPGTRLTVL.

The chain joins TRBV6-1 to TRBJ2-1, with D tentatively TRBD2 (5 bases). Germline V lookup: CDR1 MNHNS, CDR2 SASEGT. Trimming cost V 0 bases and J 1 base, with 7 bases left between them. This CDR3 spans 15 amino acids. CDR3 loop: CASSEAGESYNEQFF. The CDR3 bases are TGTGCCAGCAGTGAAGCGGGAGAGTCCTACAATGAGCAGTTCTTC.